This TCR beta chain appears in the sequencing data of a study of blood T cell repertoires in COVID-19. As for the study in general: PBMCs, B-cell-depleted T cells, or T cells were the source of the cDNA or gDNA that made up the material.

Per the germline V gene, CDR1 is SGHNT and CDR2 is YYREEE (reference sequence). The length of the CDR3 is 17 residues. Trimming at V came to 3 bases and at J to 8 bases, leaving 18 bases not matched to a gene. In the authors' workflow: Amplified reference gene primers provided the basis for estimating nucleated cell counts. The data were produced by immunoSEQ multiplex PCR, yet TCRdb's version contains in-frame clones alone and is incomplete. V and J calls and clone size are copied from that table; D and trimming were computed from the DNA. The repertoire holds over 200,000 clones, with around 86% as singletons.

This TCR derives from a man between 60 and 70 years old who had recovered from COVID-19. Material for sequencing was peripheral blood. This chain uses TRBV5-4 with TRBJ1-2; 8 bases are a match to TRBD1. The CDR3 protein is CASSSGGEVDRGRGYTF. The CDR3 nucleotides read TGTGCCAGCAGCTCGGGGGGAGAGGTTGACAGGGGAAGGGGCTACACCTTC.